This T cell receptor (beta chain) was recovered during a study of post-analysis software for immune sequencing data. Study-wide background: Included courses were relapsing-remitting and secondary progressive multiple sclerosis; progressive-relapsing multiple sclerosis was also included. Broader study findings: Among multiple sclerosis patients, normalized Chao1 diversity was significantly below that of controls. There were five or six TRBV segments more frequent in patients than controls, and TRBV5-6, TRBV5-1 and TRBV20-1 were among them.

CDR1 is MNHEY, CDR2 SVGEGT, per germline. V was pared by 7 bases and J by 0 bases, with 5 bases of the junction left unmatched. The length of the CDR3 is 15 residues. TCR beta libraries were prepared from cDNA with unique molecular identifiers. Once about 0.9 to 11 million T cells were used, roughly 0.5 million cDNA molecules resulted. A single record per CDR3 protein comes from TCRdb applying MiXCR to the PCR reads. The table lists roughly 600,000 distinct CDR3 sequences, roughly two fifths of them singletons, with under 2% in the top ten. Concerning this clonotype: Its target is unknown.

Sequencing was carried out using blood. This TCR was recovered from a girl aged 10 to 17 with multiple sclerosis. The chain uses TRBV6-2 or TRBV6-3 and TRBJ2-1; 8 bases line up with TRBD2. The CDR3 loop reads CASTLGTSSYNEQFF. In nucleotides, the CDR3 is TGTGCCAGCACCCTAGGGACTAGCTCCTACAATGAGCAGTTCTTC.